The entry below describes one T cell receptor (beta chain). The antigen is undetermined. V was trimmed by 6 bases and J by 0 bases, leaving 16 bases between them. Germline V gene lookup returns CDR1 SGHRS and CDR2 YFSETQ. The CDR3 covers 16 residues. The libraries were made with immunoSEQ v3. TCRdb keeps only in-frame clones here, not all; method: immunoSEQ multiplex PCR. The table includes over 20,000 clones, around 76% detected once. The time point is: pre-treatment sample, taken before nivolumab and TIL therapy. The data were obtained in a study of TIL therapy for anti-PD-1-resistant metastatic lung cancer. Study summary: Patients then received nivolumab; progressors got lymphodepletion, TIL and IL-2. Median tumor mutation burden was roughly 1.5 mutations per megabase.

Points from the study as a whole: TIL clonotype persistence in blood showed no apparent association with response.

The TCR sequence derives from a person aged 25-79 years with non-small cell lung cancer. The specimen was blood, collected at baseline. The V call is TRBV5-1, the J call TRBJ2-1, with unresolved D. The CDR3, as DNA: TGCGCCAGCACCCATTTGGCGAGAAACTCCTACAATGAGCAGTTCTTC. Encoded protein: CASTHLARNSYNEQFF.